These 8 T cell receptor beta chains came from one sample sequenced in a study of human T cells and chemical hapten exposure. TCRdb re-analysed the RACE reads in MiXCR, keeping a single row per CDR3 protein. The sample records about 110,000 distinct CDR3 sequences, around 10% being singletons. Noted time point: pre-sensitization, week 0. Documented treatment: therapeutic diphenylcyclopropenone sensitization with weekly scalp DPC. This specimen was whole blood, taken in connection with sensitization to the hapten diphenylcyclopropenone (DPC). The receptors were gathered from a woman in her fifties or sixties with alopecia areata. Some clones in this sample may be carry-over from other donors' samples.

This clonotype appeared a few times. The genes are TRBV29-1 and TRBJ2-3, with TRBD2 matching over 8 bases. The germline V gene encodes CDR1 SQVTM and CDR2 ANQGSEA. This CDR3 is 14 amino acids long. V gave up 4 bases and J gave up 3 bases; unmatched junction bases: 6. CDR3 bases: TGCAGCGTTGGAGTAGCGGGACCAACAGATACGCAGTATTTT. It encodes CSVGVAGPTDTQYF.

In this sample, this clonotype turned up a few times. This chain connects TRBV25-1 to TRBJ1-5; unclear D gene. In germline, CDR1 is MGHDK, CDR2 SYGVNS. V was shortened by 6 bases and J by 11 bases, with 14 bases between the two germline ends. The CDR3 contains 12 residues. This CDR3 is CASSGSGSTQHF. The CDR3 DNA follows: TGTGCCAGCAGCGGAAGTGGGTCGACCCAGCATTTT.

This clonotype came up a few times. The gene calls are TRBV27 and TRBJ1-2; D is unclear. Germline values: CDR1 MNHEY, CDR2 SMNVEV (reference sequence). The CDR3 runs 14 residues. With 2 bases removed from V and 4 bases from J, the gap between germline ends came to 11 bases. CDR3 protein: CASSLAGSAYGYTF. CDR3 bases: TGTGCCAGCAGTTTAGCGGGGAGCGCCTATGGCTACACCTTC.

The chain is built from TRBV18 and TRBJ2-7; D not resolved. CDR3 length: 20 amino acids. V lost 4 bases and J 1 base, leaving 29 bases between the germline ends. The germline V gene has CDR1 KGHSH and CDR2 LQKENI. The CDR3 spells CASSQPTQSTWRSASYEQYF. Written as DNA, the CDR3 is TGTGCCAGCTCACAACCAACACAGTCAACCTGGCGGTCGGCGTCCTACGAGCAGTACTTC.

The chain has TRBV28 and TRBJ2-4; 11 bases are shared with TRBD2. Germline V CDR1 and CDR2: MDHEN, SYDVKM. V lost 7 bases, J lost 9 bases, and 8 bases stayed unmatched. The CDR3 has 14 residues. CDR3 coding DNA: TGTGCCAGCACCGTTAGCGGGGGGGCCGGCATTCAGTACTTC. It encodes CASTVSGGAGIQYF. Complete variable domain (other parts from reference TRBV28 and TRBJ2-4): DVKVTQSSRYLVKRTGEKVFLECVQDMDHENMFWYRQDPGLGLRLIYFSYDVKMKEKGDIPEGYSVSREKKERFSLILESASTNQTSMYLCASTVSGGAGIQYFGAGTRLSVL.

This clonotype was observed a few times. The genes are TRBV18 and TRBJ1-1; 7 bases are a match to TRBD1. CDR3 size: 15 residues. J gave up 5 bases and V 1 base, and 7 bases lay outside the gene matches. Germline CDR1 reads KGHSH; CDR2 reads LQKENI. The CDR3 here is CASSPLTQGGTEAFF. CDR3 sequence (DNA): TGTGCCAGCTCACCACTTACGCAGGGGGGAACTGAAGCTTTCTTT. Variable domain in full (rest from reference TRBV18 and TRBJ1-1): NAGVMQNPRHLVRRRGQEARLRCSPMKGHSHVYWYRQLPEEGLKFMVYLQKENIIDESGMPKERFSAEFPKEGPSILRIQQVVRGDSAAYFCASSPLTQGGTEAFFGQGTRLTVV.

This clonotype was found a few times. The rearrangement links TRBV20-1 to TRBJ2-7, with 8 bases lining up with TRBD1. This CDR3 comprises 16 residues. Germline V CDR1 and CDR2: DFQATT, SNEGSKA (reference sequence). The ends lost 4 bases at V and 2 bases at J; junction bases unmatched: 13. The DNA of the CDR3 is TGCAGTGCTACAAACGTCAGGGGGCCATTGACCTACGAGCAGTACTTC. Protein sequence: CSATNVRGPLTYEQYF.

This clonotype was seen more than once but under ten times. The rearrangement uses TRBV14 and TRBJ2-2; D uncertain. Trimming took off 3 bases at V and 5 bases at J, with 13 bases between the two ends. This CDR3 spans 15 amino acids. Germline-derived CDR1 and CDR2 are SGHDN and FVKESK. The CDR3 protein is CASSQQDVQTGELFF. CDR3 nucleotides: TGTGCCAGCAGCCAGCAGGACGTTCAGACCGGGGAGCTGTTTTTT.